This note documents a single T cell receptor beta chain sequence. The data were obtained in a study of blood T cell repertoires in COVID-19. Overall study context: Some COVID-19 samples were acute and others convalescent; all came from the United States, Italy and Spain.

Those enrolled, adults aged 18 to 89 years, came from about two dozen US areas. Participants' own reports of clinical history determined their cohort assignment. Either two negative PCRs, clearance, or symptom resolution qualified Cohort 3 donors as recovered. Germline V gives CDR1 MGHRA, CDR2 YSYEKL. With 4 bases removed from V and 4 bases from J, the gap between germline ends came to 14 bases. The CDR3 runs to 15 residues. Generated by immunoSEQ multiplex PCR, the TCRdb table keeps only in-frame clones and is missing some. The profile covers roughly 380,000 clones, with about 88% appearing a single time and approximately 3% taken by the ten largest.

The V gene is TRBV4-1, the J gene TRBJ1-5; possibly TRBD1 for D (5 bases). The TCR originated in a woman aged 25 to 39 who had recovered from COVID-19. The specimen was PBMCs or T cells enriched from blood (not recorded which). CDR3 nucleotide sequence: TGCGCCAGCAGCCTTTCGCCCGGGGGGAATCAGCCCCAGCATTTT. Translated, it gives CASSLSPGGNQPQHF.